This T cell receptor (beta chain) comes out of a study of blood T cells in healthy people across ages. Healthy Caucasians from Russia aged about 6 to 90 served as donors. PCR was performed a second time for about 7 to 12 cycles using a sample-barcoded 5' primer and a J-beta primer mix. TCRdb reprocessed the 5' RACE reads with MiXCR, giving one entry per CDR3 protein. The sample includes 600,000 to 1,000,000 distinct CDR3 sequences, 25% of them seen just once. Germline assignment: CDR1 MNHEY and CDR2 SVGEGT. CDR3 size: 14 residues. This clonotype was observed a few times. The sample also formed part of further work on T cells of mothers and their children.

The chain recombines TRBV6-2 or TRBV6-3 with TRBJ2-5; TRBD1 agrees at 8 bases. The DNA end is more similar to TRBJ2-7, so the J call may be wrong. This sequence originates from a boy aged 5-17 years in good health. What was sequenced was blood. The CDR3 reads CASRRQGIINEQYF. The CDR3 DNA sequence: TGTGCCAGCAGACGACAGGGGATAATAAACGAGCAGTACTTC.